This TCR beta chain is from a study of blood T cell repertoires in COVID-19 (dated by TCRdb to the early 2020s). In the study overall: Samples covering the acute and convalescent phases of COVID-19 were provided by collaborators in the United States, Italy and Spain. The repertoires were released in a freely available public database meant as a resource for research on the immune response to SARS-CoV-2. The samples were drawn from the first 160 participants of the ongoing ImmuneRACE study and from 1,254 subjects provided by 6 global collaborators. A de-identified subject ID, COVID-19 status, age in years and sex were almost always included in the sample metadata. The material from the prospective study consisted of cDNA or gDNA derived from T cells, B-cell-depleted T cells, or PBMCs. Where available, HLA class I and class II types were obtained from metadata supplied by the sample provider rather than from assay-based typing. Subjects who had been exposed to COVID-19, were actively infected with it, or had recovered from it provided the deeply sampled blood TCRbeta repertoires that made up the dataset.

Note on this clone: Its cognate antigen has yet to be identified. The sample holds no much larger clone one base away, and base qualities are not on file.

CDR1 and CDR2 (SGDLS, YYNGEE) derive from the germline V gene. V was cut back by 0 bases and J by 2 bases, leaving a gap of 7 bases between them. Measured from the cysteine to the phenylalanine, the CDR3 is 14 residues long. Of the read, only the CDR3 DNA is kept; its 42 bases are in frame from base 1. Participants in the prospective study were aged about 18 to 90 years, lived in 20 to 25 United States geographic areas, and enrolled through a virtual design. In the prospective study, cohorts were assigned on the basis of participant-reported clinical history obtained from a screening survey and a study questionnaire. Recovered participants in ImmuneRACE Cohort 3 were defined by two consecutive negative NP/OP PCR tests, clearance by a healthcare professional, or resolution of symptoms. In the prospective study, mobile phlebotomists collected whole blood, serum and a nasopharyngeal or oropharyngeal swab from each participant. Participants in the prospective study had the option to provide additional blood draws and questionnaires over an approximately 2-month period. Prospective study blood samples were shipped either frozen or at room temperature before DNA extraction.

General findings and caveats noted by the study authors: The quantity of clinical and demographic metadata differed by source and by participant and was supplied without curation.

TCRbeta CDR3 regions were amplified from genomic DNA by means of the immunoSEQ Assay, a bias-controlled multiplex PCR. Under the source paper's analysis protocol: Within the assay, amplification of reference gene primers was used to estimate how many nucleated cells each sample contained. To quantify the absolute abundance of each unique TCRbeta CDR3 rearrangement, sequence reads were collapsed and filtered. For each sample, productive Simpson clonality was calculated by taking the square root of Simpson's diversity index across productive rearrangements. TCRdb took this table from immuneACCESS and kept in-frame rearrangements with V and J called. Such tables lack part of the clones; where checked against another copy, unresolved V genes explain under half of the gap, and the rest is unexplained. V, J and clone size were drawn from that table, and D and trimming were deduced from the DNA. A total of 150,000 or so clones appear in this sample, around four fifths of them only once. The ten largest account for under 4.5% of the sample.

Recombination linked TRBV9 to TRBJ2-3; matching of 5 bases hints at TRBD1 as the D gene. Sequences were obtained from PBMCs or T cells enriched from blood (not recorded which). The receptor's source is a woman aged 50 to 60 who had recovered from COVID-19. Here is the DNA: TGTGCCAGCAGCGTAGCGACAGTCACAGATACGCAGTATTTT. It codes for CASSVATVTDTQYF.